This T cell receptor (beta chain) emerged from a study of PD-L1 blockade in urothelial cancer. The CDR3 extends over 13 amino acids. V dropped 5 bases and J dropped 3 bases, with 10 bases sitting between them. The germline gives CDR1 LNHDA, CDR2 SQIVND (reference sequence). As to time point: pretreatment peripheral blood. Patient sample counts ranged from 1 to 8, pretreatment and on-treatment. TCRdb's table, derived via immunoSEQ multiplex PCR, lists solely in-frame clones and lacks some. The table includes about 72,000 clones, approximately 86% detected once. V gene TRBV19 combines with J gene TRBJ1-1; D is ambiguous. This TCR came from a man in his sixties with urothelial cancer. Sequenced here: PBMCs, sampled around atezolizumab (anti-PD-L1) treatment. The CDR3 DNA reads TGTGCCAGTAGTTCACAAGTCCACACTGAAGCTTTCTTT. Residues: CASSSQVHTEAFF. The full variable domain, with the rest looked up from reference TRBV19 and TRBJ1-1, is DGGITQSPKYLFRKEGQNVTLSCEQNLNHDAMYWYRQDPGQGLRLIYYSQIVNDFQKGDIAEGYSVSREKKESFPLTVTSAQKNPTAFYLCASSSQVHTEAFFGQGTRLTVV.